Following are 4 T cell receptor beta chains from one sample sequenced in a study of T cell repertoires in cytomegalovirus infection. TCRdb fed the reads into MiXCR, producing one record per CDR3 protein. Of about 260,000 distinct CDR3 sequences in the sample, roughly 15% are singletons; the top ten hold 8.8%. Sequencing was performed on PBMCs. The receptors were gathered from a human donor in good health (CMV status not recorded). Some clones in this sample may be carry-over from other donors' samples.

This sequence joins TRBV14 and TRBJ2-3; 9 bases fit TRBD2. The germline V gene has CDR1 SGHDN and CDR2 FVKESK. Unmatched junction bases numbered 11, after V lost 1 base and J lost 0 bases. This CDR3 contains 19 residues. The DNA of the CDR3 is TGTGCCAGCAGCCAAGGATTAGCGGGAGCTCACCCTAGCACAGATACGCAGTATTTT. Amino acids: CASSQGLAGAHPSTDTQYF. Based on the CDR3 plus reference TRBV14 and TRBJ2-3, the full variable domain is EAGVTQFPSHSVIEKGQTVTLRCDPISGHDNLYWYRRVMGKEIKFLLHFVKESKQDESGMPNNRFLAERTGGTYSTLKVQPAELEDSGVYFCASSQGLAGAHPSTDTQYFGPGTRLTVL.

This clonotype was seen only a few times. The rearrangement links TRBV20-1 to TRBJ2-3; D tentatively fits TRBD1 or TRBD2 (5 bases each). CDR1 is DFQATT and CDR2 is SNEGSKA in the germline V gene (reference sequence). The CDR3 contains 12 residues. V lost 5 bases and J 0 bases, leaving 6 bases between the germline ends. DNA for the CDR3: TGCAGTGCTCGGGGCAGCACAGATACGCAGTATTTT. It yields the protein CSARGSTDTQYF.

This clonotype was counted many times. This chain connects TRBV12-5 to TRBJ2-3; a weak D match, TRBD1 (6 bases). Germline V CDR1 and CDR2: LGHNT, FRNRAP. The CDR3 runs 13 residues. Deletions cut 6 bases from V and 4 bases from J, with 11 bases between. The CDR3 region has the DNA TGTGCTAGTGGCCGTGGGGGCCCAGATACGCAGTATTTT. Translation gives CASGRGGPDTQYF.

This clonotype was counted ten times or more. CDR3 amino acids: CASSLRASEVEKLFF. The CDR3 nucleotides are TGTGCCAGCAGCCTTCGGGCCTCTGAGGTGGAAAAACTGTTTTTT. The chain links TRBV7-9 to TRBJ1-4, with D unclear. The germline gives CDR1 SEHNR, CDR2 FQNEAQ (reference sequence). This CDR3 region has 15 residues. The ends were cut back, 5 bases at V and 8 bases at J, with 18 bases in the middle.